The 15 T cell receptor beta chains below come from one sample, sequenced in a study of blood T cell repertoires in COVID-19. The data were produced by immunoSEQ multiplex PCR, yet TCRdb's version contains in-frame clones alone and is incomplete. The sample lists 70,000 to 95,000 clones; 80% to 90% were seen once. The sample consisted of peripheral blood. The receptors derive from a man aged 45-60 years with COVID-19, enrolled during active disease.

This clone was seen once. The CDR3 reads CASSLLVVGDTQYF. CDR3 DNA: TGTGCCAGCAGCCTATTAGTGGTTGGAGATACGCAGTATTTT. The rearrangement joins TRBV7-8 to TRBJ2-3; D uncertain. The CDR3 spans 14 residues. From germline, CDR1 is SGHVS and CDR2 FQNEAQ. Trimming took off 5 bases at V and 5 bases at J, with 14 bases between the two ends.

This chain joins TRBV7-9 and TRBJ1-5, with D unresolved. V was shortened by 2 bases and J by 4 bases, with 9 bases between the two germline ends. Germline assignment: CDR1 SEHNR and CDR2 FQNEAQ (reference sequence). The CDR3 is made up of 14 amino acids. CDR3 residues: CASSLLSLNQPQHF. CDR3 DNA: TGTGCCAGCAGCTTATTGAGCCTAAATCAGCCCCAGCATTTT.

V usage is TRBV6-2 or TRBV6-3 and J usage is TRBJ2-1; 8 bases are a match to TRBD2. Germline CDR1 reads MNHEY; CDR2 reads SVGEGT. The CDR3 is made up of 16 amino acids. V was clipped by 4 bases and J by 2 bases; unmatched bases: 7. The DNA for the CDR3 is TGTGCCAGCAGTTCTCACGGGGGGGCCGCCTACAATGAGCAGTTCTTC. This translates into CASSSHGGAAYNEQFF.

The chain carries TRBV29-1 and TRBJ1-4; 7 bases align to TRBD1. This CDR3 spans 13 amino acids. Per germline, CDR1 SQVTM and CDR2 ANQGSEA. With V trimmed by 6 bases and J by 3 bases, 4 bases remained unmatched. The CDR3 loop reads CSVGGQSNEKLFF. DNA for the CDR3: TGCAGCGTCGGGGGACAGTCTAATGAAAAACTGTTTTTT.

This sequence joins TRBV11-3 and TRBJ2-1; TRBD2 agrees at 8 bases. CDR1 and CDR2 from the germline V gene are SGHNT and YENEEA. The CDR3 spans 17 residues. Losses at the gene ends were 0 bases for V and 7 bases for J; bases not matched to a gene: 11. The CDR3 DNA is TGTGCCAGCAGCTTAGAATTCGGGAGGGGGGGAGAGAATGAGCAGTTCTTC. Encoded protein: CASSLEFGRGGENEQFF.

The J gene is TRBJ2-7, the V gene TRBV2; TRBD1 aligns across 9 bases. CDR3 length: 15 amino acids. The ends lost 10 bases at V and 0 bases at J; junction bases unmatched: 10. Per germline, CDR1 SNHLY and CDR2 FYNNEI. The CDR3 coding sequence is TGTGCCATCACGACCGGGACAGGGAGCTCCTACGAGCAGTACTTC. It translates to CAITTGTGSSYEQYF.

The chain links TRBV14 to TRBJ2-2; D might be TRBD1 (6 bases). Trimming took off 8 bases at V and 2 bases at J, with 9 bases between the two ends. The CDR3 spans 13 residues. From germline, CDR1 is SGHDN and CDR2 FVKESK. CDR3 in DNA: TGTGCCAGCGCACAGGGAAACACCGGGGAGCTGTTTTTT. Translated, it gives CASAQGNTGELFF.

This chain connects TRBV29-1 to TRBJ1-2, with TRBD1 matching 11 bases. Germline V gives CDR1 SQVTM, CDR2 ANQGSEA. The CDR3 covers 14 residues. The junction had 6 bases not matched to a gene; V was cut back by 6 bases and J by 3 bases. CDR3 sequence (DNA): TGCAGCGTAGTACCGGGACAGGGGGACTATGGCTACACCTTC. Translation gives CSVVPGQGDYGYTF.

V is TRBV7-2 and J is TRBJ1-6; a weak D match, TRBD1 (5 bases). The germline V gene has CDR1 SGHTA and CDR2 FQGNSA. The CDR3 contains 14 residues. Trimming left V 5 bases short and J 15 bases short, with 20 bases between. DNA of the CDR3: TGTGCCAGCAGCGGGCGGGACTCCCCATGGGTCCTCCACTTT. The encoded protein is CASSGRDSPWVLHF.

The rearrangement joins TRBV7-8 to TRBJ1-2, with 8 bases fitting TRBD1. Germline loops: CDR1 SGHVS, CDR2 FQNEAQ. CDR3 length: 14 amino acids. V lost 6 bases, J lost 1 base, and 4 bases stayed unmatched. In nucleotides, the CDR3 is TGTGCCAGCAGTCGGACAGGGAATAACTATGGCTACACCTTC. This translates into CASSRTGNNYGYTF.

The chain joins TRBV29-1 to TRBJ1-5, with TRBD1 as a possible D gene (6 bases). The CDR3 contains 13 residues. Germline CDR1 reads SQVTM; CDR2 reads ANQGSEA. V shed 6 bases and J shed 6 bases, with 15 bases lying between them. The CDR3 reads CSVASGVGQPQHF. DNA for the CDR3: TGCAGCGTCGCATCAGGGGTAGGTCAGCCCCAGCATTTT.

J is TRBJ1-3 and V is TRBV3-1 (or the pseudogene TRBV3-2), with 7 bases matching TRBD1. The CDR3 length is 14 residues. Germline CDR1 is LGHDT and CDR2 is YNNKEL (reference sequence). J gave up 4 bases and V 4 bases, and 4 bases lay outside the gene matches. The DNA of the CDR3 is TGTGCCAGCAGCCCCCAGGGGGGAGGAAACACCATATATTTT. It translates to CASSPQGGGNTIYF.

The chain uses TRBV15 and TRBJ1-2; 9 bases agree with TRBD1. The germline V gene has CDR1 LNHNV and CDR2 YYDKDF (reference sequence). The J segment lost 0 bases and the V segment lost 5 bases, leaving 4 bases of the junction unmatched. There are 15 residues in the CDR3. The CDR3 here is CATSGRQGANYGYTF. The CDR3 DNA follows: TGTGCCACCAGCGGGAGACAGGGGGCTAACTATGGCTACACCTTC. Filled out from reference TRBV15 and TRBJ1-2, the complete variable domain reads DAMVIQNPRYQVTQFGKPVTLSCSQTLNHNVMYWYQQKSSQAPKLLFHYYDKDFNNEADTPDNFQSRRPNTSFCFLDIRSPGLGDTAMYLCATSGRQGANYGYTFGSGTRLTVV.

The J gene is TRBJ1-2, the V gene TRBV7-2; 7 bases agree with TRBD1. The CDR3 is 14 amino acids. Trimming removed 1 base from V and 6 bases from J; junction bases left unmatched: 5. Germline-derived CDR1 and CDR2 are SGHTA and FQGNSA. The CDR3 sequence is CASSLVEGADGYTF. CDR3 bases: TGTGCCAGCAGCTTAGTAGAGGGGGCGGATGGCTACACCTTC.

The chain links TRBV28 to TRBJ1-6; D not resolved. V was shortened by 5 bases and J by 7 bases, with 6 bases between the two germline ends. From germline, CDR1 is MDHEN and CDR2 SYDVKM. This CDR3 region has 12 residues. CDR3: CASSSANSPLHF. The CDR3 bases are TGTGCCAGCAGTAGTGCGAATTCACCCCTCCACTTT.